This T cell receptor beta chain was captured by sequencing in a study of T cell responses to AZD1222 COVID-19 vaccine. V dropped 5 bases and J dropped 0 bases, with 11 bases sitting between them. The CDR3 runs 14 residues. Germline V gene lookup returns CDR1 SNHLY and CDR2 FYNNEI. A remark on this clone: The antigen remains unidentified.

Sequencing used immunoSEQ multiplex PCR; TCRdb keeps in-frame clones, though not all of them. Here the sample spans tens of thousands of clones, approximately 90% being singletons. Points from the study as a whole: Baseline seropositives among AZD1222 recipients totaled only 5 or 6.

This clonotype originated in an adult who received the AZD1222 COVID-19 vaccine. The chain recombines TRBV2 with TRBJ2-7; D may match TRBD1 or TRBD2 (5 bases each). Sequenced here: peripheral blood, sampled 28 days after the second AZD1222 dose. The CDR3 sequence: CASSPGRLSYEQYF. In nucleotides, the CDR3 is TGTGCCAGCAGTCCGGGACGTCTCTCCTACGAGCAGTACTTC. The full variable domain, completed using reference TRBV2 and TRBJ2-7, is EPEVTQTPSHQVTQMGQEVILRCVPISNHLYFYWYRQILGQKVEFLVSFYNNEISEKSEIFDDQFSVERPDGSNFTLKIRSTKLEDSAMYFCASSPGRLSYEQYFGPGTRLTVT.